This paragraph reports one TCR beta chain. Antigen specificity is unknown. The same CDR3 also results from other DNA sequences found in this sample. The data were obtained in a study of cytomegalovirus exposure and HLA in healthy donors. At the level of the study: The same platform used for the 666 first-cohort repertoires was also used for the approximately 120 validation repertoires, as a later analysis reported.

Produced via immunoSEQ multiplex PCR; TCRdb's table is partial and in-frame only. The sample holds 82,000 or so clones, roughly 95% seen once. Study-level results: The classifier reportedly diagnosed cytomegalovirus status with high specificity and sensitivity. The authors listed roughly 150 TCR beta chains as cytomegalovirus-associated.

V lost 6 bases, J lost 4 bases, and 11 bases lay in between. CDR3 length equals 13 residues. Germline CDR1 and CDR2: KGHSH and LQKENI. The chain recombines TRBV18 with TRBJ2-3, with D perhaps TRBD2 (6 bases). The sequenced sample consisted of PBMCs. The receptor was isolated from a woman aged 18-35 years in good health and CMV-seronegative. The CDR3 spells CASSPPGADTQYF. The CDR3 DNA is TGTGCCAGCTCGCCGCCGGGGGCAGATACGCAGTATTTT.